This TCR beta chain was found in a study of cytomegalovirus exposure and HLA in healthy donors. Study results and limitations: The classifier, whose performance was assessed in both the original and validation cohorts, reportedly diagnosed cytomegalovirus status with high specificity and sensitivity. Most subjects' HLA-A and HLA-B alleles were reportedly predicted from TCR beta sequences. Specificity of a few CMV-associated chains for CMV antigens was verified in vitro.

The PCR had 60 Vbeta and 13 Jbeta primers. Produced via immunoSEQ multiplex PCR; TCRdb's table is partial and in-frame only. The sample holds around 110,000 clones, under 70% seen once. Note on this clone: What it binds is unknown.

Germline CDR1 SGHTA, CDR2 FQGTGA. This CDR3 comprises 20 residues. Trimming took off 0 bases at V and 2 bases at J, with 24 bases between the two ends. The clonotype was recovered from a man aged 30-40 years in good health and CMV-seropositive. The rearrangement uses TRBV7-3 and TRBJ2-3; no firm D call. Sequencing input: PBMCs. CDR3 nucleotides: TGTGCCAGCAGCTTAACAGGCCCCGGTATTGGGCCATCAAACACAGATACGCAGTATTTT. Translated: CASSLTGPGIGPSNTDTQYF.